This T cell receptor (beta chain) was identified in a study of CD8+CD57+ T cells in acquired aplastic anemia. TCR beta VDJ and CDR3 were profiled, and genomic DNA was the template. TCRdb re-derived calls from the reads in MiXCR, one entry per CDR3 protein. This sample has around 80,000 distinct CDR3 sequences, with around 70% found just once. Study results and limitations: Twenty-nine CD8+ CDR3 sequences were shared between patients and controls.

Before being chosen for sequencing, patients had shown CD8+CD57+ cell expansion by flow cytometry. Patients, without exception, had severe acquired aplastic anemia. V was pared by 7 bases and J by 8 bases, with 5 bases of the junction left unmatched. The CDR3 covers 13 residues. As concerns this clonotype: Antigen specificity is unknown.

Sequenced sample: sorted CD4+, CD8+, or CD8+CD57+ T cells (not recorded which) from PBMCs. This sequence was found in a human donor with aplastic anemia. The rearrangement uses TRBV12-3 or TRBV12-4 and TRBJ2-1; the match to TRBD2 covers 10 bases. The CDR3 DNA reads TGTGCCAGCAAACGAGCGGGAGGGGATGAGCAGTTCTTC. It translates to CASKRAGGDEQFF.